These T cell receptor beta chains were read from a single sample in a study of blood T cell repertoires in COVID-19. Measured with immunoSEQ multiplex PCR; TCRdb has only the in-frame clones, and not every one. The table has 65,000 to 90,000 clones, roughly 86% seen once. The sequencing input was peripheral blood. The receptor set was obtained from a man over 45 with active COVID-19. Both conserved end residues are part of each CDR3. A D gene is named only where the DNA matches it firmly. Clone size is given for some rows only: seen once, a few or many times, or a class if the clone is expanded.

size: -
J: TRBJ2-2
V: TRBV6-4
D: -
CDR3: CASSDSAGGELFF
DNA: TGTGCCAGCAGTGACTCGGCGGGCGGGGAGCTGTTTTTT

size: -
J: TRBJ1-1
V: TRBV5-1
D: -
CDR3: CASSLGPRAGSTEAFF
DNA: TGCGCCAGCAGCTTGGGACCAAGGGCCGGGAGCACTGAAGCTTTCTTT

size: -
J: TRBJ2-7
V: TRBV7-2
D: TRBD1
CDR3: CASSLEVGQEEQYF
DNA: TGTGCCAGCAGCCTAGAAGTGGGACAGGAGGAGCAGTACTTC

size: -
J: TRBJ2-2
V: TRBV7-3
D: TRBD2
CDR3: CASSSGLAGLGELFF
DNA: TGTGCCAGCAGCTCGGGACTAGCGGGACTCGGGGAGCTGTTTTTT

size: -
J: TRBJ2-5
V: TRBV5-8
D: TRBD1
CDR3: CASSRTGEETQYF
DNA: TGTGCCAGCAGTCGGACAGGGGAAGAGACCCAGTACTTC

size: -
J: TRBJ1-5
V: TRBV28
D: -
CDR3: CASSLMAGDNQPQHF
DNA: TGTGCCAGCAGTTTAATGGCAGGGGACAATCAGCCCCAGCATTTT

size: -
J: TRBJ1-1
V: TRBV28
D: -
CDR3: CASRPGVRNTEAFF
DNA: TGTGCCAGCAGACCGGGGGTGAGGAACACTGAAGCTTTCTTT

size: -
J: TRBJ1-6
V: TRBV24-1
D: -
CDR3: CATSDRDSPLHF
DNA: TGTGCCACCAGTGACCGCGATTCACCCCTCCACTTT

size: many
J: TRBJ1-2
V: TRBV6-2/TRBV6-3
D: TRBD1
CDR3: CASSYPDRTAGYTF
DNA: TGTGCCAGCAGTTACCCGGACAGGACGGCCGGCTACACCTTC

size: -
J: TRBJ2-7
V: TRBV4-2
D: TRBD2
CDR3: CASSSLRGDYEQYF
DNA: TGTGCCAGCAGCTCCCTCCGGGGGGACTACGAGCAGTACTTC

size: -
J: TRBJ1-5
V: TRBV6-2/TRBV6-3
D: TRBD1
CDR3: CASSDGQGGPQPQHF
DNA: TGTGCCAGCAGTGACGGACAGGGAGGGCCTCAGCCCCAGCATTTT

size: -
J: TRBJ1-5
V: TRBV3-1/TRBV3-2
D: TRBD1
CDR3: CASSYGQGKGPPQHF
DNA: TGTGCCAGCAGCTATGGACAGGGGAAAGGACCACCCCAGCATTTT

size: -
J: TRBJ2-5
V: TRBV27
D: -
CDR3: CASSLGSAQETQYF
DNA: TGTGCCAGCAGTTTAGGGAGCGCCCAAGAGACCCAGTACTTC

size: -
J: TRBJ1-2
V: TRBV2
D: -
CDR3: CASSVTQGDGYTF
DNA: TGTGCCAGCAGTGTTACCCAGGGCGATGGCTACACCTTC

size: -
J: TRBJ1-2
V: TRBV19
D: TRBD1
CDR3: CASRPPGGDYGYTF
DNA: TGTGCCAGTAGACCCCCAGGGGGCGACTATGGCTACACCTTC

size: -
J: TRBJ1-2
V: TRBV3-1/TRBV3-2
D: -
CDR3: CASSQVPSANYGYTF
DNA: TGTGCCAGCAGCCAAGTTCCCTCAGCTAACTATGGCTACACCTTC

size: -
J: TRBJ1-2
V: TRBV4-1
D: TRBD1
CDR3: CASSQAGTDSNYGYTF
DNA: TGCGCCAGCAGCCAAGCCGGGACAGACTCTAACTATGGCTACACCTTC

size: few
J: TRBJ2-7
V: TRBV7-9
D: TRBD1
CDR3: CASSHGTVYEQYF
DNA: TGTGCCAGCAGTCATGGGACAGTCTACGAGCAGTACTTC

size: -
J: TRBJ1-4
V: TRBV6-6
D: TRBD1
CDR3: CASSSGQGGNEKLFF
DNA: TGTGCCAGCAGTTCAGGACAGGGGGGTAATGAAAAACTGTTTTTT

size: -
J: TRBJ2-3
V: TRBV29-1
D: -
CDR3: CSVEDSLRTDTQYF
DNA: TGCAGCGTTGAAGATAGCCTACGCACAGATACGCAGTATTTT

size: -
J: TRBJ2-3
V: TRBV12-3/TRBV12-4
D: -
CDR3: CASGAFTDTQYF
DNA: TGTGCCAGCGGAGCCTTCACAGATACGCAGTATTTT

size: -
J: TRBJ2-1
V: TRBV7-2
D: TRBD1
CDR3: CASSEDRGTYNEQFF
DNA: TGTGCCAGCAGCGAAGACAGGGGGACCTACAATGAGCAGTTCTTC

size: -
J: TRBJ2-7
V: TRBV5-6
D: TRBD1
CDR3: CASSVRDRAYEQYF
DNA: TGTGCCAGCAGCGTCAGGGACAGGGCCTACGAGCAGTACTTC

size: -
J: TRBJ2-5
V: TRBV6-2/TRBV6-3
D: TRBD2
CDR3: CASSYSMYASGARETQYF
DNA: TGTGCCAGCAGTTACTCGATGTATGCTAGCGGGGCTAGAGAGACCCAGTACTTC

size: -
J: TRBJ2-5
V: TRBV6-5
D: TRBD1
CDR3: CASSYLGQGLETQYF
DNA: TGTGCCAGCAGTTACTTGGGACAGGGCTTAGAGACCCAGTACTTC

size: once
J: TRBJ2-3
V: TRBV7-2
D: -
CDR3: CASSLVEGTQYF
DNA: TGTGCCAGCAGCTTAGTGGAGGGTACGCAGTATTTT

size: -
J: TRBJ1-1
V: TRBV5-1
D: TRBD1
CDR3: CASKLGTGGGQAFF
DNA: TGCGCCAGCAAACTCGGTACAGGGGGTGGCCAAGCTTTCTTT

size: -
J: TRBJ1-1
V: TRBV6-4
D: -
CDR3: CASSDLRGGGRAEAFF
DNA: TGTGCCAGCAGTGACCTCCGGGGCGGGGGAAGAGCTGAAGCTTTCTTT

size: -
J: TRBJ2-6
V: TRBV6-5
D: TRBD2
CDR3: CASSYGTSPGANVLTF
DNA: TGTGCCAGCAGTTACGGGACTAGTCCTGGGGCCAACGTCCTGACTTTC

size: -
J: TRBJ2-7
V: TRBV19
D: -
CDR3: CASSIAYGSYEQYF
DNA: TGTGCCAGTAGTATAGCCTACGGCTCCTACGAGCAGTACTTC

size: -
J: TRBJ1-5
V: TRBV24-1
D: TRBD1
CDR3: CATSDQTGTVYQLESNQPQHF
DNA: TGTGCCACCAGTGATCAAACCGGGACAGTATACCAGCTGGAGAGCAATCAGCCCCAGCATTTT

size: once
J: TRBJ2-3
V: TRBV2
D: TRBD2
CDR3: CASSGRTSGGTDTQYF
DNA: TGTGCCAGCAGTGGTAGGACTAGCGGGGGCACAGATACGCAGTATTTT

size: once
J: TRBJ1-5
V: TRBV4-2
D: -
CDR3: CASSQDGRGGARIQPQHF
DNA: TGTGCCAGCAGCCAAGATGGTAGGGGAGGGGCTCGTATCCAGCCCCAGCATTTT

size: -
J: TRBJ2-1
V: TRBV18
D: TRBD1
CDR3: CASSPSQGDYNEQFF
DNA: TGTGCCAGCTCACCTAGTCAGGGGGACTACAATGAGCAGTTCTTC

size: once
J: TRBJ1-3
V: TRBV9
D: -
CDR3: CASSVGPGTRSSGNTIYF
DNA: TGTGCCAGCAGCGTAGGACCCGGGACAAGAAGCTCTGGAAACACCATATATTTT

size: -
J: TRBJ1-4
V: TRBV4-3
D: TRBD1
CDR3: CASSQYRTGGNEKLFF
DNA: TGCGCCAGCAGCCAATATCGGACAGGGGGTAACGAAAAACTGTTTTTT

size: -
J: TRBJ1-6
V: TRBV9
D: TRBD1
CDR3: CASSAHRGPNSPLHF
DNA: TGTGCCAGCAGCGCCCACAGGGGGCCTAATTCACCCCTCCACTTT

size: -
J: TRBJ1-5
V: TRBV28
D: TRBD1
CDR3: CASSGDRGRGGNQPQHF
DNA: TGTGCCAGCAGTGGGGACAGGGGGCGTGGGGGCAATCAGCCCCAGCATTTT

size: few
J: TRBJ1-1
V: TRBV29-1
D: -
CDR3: CSVAFHDKDTEAFF
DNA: TGCAGCGTTGCATTTCATGACAAGGACACTGAAGCTTTCTTT

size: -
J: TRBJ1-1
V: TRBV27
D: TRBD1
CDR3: CASSLWSPGTGGFTEAFF
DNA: TGTGCCAGCAGTTTATGGAGTCCCGGGACAGGGGGCTTCACTGAAGCTTTCTTT